The 14 T cell receptor beta chains in this list originate from one sample, sequenced in a study of cytomegalovirus exposure and HLA in healthy donors. 60 Vbeta and 13 Jbeta primers were used in PCR. Profiling relied on immunoSEQ multiplex PCR, and the TCRdb table lists in-frame clones only, not all of them. Recorded here are roughly 120,000 clones; the top ten clones represent approximately 2.6%. The sequenced sample was PBMCs. These receptors all stem from a man aged 30-40 years in good health and CMV-seronegative.

V usage is TRBV6-1 and J usage is TRBJ2-5, with D perhaps matching TRBD2 (5 bases). The J call may be incorrect, as the DNA end agrees better with TRBJ2-7. The V gene's germline CDR1 is MNHNS and CDR2 SASEGT. This CDR3 is 17 amino acids long. The CDR3 sequence is CASSGPRGGSEKYEQYF. CDR3 in DNA: TGTGCCAGCAGTGGACCACGAGGAGGTAGCGAGAAATACGAGCAGTACTTC.

The chain joins TRBV7-9 to TRBJ2-5; 9 nucleotides align to TRBD1. The J call is doubtful: the DNA matches TRBJ2-7 better. CDR3 length: 14 amino acids. The germline V gene has CDR1 SEHNR and CDR2 FQNEAQ (reference sequence). The CDR3 bases are TGTGCCAGCAGCTCGGGACAGGGAAACTACGAGCAGTACTTC. Translating it yields CASSSGQGNYEQYF.

This chain links TRBV28 with TRBJ2-5; possibly TRBD1 for D (5 bases). This CDR3 is built from 14 residues. The germline V gene encodes CDR1 MDHEN and CDR2 SYDVKM. Trimming removed 9 bases from V and 1 base from J, with 15 bases in between. As DNA, the CDR3 is TGTGCCAGTTCCGGTGGGGCTACCCAAGAGACCCAGTACTTC. It translates to CASSGGATQETQYF.

V and J are TRBV5-6 and TRBJ1-2; D ambiguous. CDR3 length: 12 residues. V gave up 2 bases and J gave up 9 bases, with 11 bases separating them. Germline CDR1 reads SGHDT; CDR2 reads YYEEEE. The CDR3 loop reads CASSFQARSYTF. The CDR3 nucleotides are TGTGCCAGCAGCTTCCAAGCTAGAAGCTACACCTTC.

The V call is TRBV11-2, the J call TRBJ2-1; 11 bases map to TRBD2. J was trimmed by 2 bases and V by 3 bases; bases with no gene match: 6. The CDR3 consists of 17 residues. CDR1 and CDR2 (germline): SGHAT, FQNNGV. In DNA form, the CDR3 reads TGTGCCAGCAGCTTTACCCAACTAGCGGGAGCCTACAATGAGCAGTTCTTC. Translation gives CASSFTQLAGAYNEQFF. Variable domain in full (rest from reference TRBV11-2 and TRBJ2-1): EAGVAQSPRYKIIEKRQSVAFWCNPISGHATLYWYQQILGQGPKLLIQFQNNGVVDDSQLPKDRFSAERLKGVDSTLKIQPAKLEDSAVYLCASSFTQLAGAYNEQFFGPGTRLTVL.

This chain connects TRBV30 to TRBJ2-2; 11 bases map to TRBD2. V lost 4 bases, J lost 6 bases, and 13 bases stayed unmatched. CDR3 length: 17 amino acids. CDR1 and CDR2 (germline): GTSNPN, SVGIG (reference sequence). The CDR3 loop is CAWNRVAGGPGSGELFF. In DNA, the CDR3 is TGTGCCTGGAACCGCGTAGCGGGAGGGCCAGGATCCGGGGAGCTGTTTTTT.

The gene calls are TRBV30 and TRBJ2-3; D not resolved. The CDR3 has 18 amino acids. CDR1 is GTSNPN and CDR2 is SVGIG in the germline V gene (reference sequence). V was clipped by 2 bases and J by 1 base, with 22 bases between them. The CDR3 sequence is CAWSYLVPRGHRTDTQYF. For the CDR3, the DNA is TGTGCCTGGAGTTACTTAGTCCCCCGCGGCCACCGCACAGATACGCAGTATTTT.

The chain joins TRBV4-1 to TRBJ2-7, with D tentatively TRBD1 (6 bases). Germline CDR1 reads MGHRA; CDR2 reads YSYEKL. The CDR3 is 15 amino acids. Trimming pared 5 bases from V and 5 bases from J, leaving 19 bases between. CDR3 in amino acids: CASSKSGTGMDEQYF. The CDR3 bases are TGCGCCAGCAGCAAATCAGGAACAGGGATGGACGAGCAGTACTTC.

J is TRBJ1-2 and V is TRBV28; D gene unclear. CDR1 MDHEN and CDR2 SYDVKM come from the germline V gene. CDR3 length equals 11 residues. Deletions cut 4 bases from V and 4 bases from J, with 4 bases between. CDR3 region: CASSSFYGYTF. The CDR3 region has the DNA TGTGCCAGCAGTTCATTCTATGGCTACACCTTC.

V usage is TRBV2 and J usage is TRBJ2-7, with TRBD2 matching 7 bases. The V and J ends lost 7 bases and 2 bases, in that order; junction bases with no gene match: 5. The CDR3 consists of 13 residues. Germline V gene sequence: CDR1 SNHLY, CDR2 FYNNEI. CDR3 amino acids: CASNTGGAYEQYF. The DNA for the CDR3 is TGTGCCAGCAATACGGGAGGCGCCTACGAGCAGTACTTC.

This chain connects TRBV5-1 to TRBJ1-1, with a possible D match to TRBD1 (6 bases). Germline V lookup: CDR1 SGHRS, CDR2 YFSETQ. V gave up 1 base and J gave up 4 bases, with 14 bases separating them. This CDR3 region has 15 residues. CDR3 coding DNA: TGCGCCAGCAGCTTGTTATCCGGGGGGGCCACTGAAGCTTTCTTT. Protein: CASSLLSGGATEAFF.

The chain combines TRBV18 with TRBJ2-1; possible D gene TRBD2, 6 bases. There are 15 residues in the CDR3. CDR1 is KGHSH and CDR2 is LQKENI in the germline V gene. The V gene lost 3 bases and the J gene lost 7 bases, with 16 bases spanning the gap. Written as DNA, the CDR3 is TGTGCCAGCTCACCCCAACGTGAAGGGAGGAATGAGCAGTTCTTC. It specifies CASSPQREGRNEQFF.

CDR3: CASSLRGLGYGYTF. The CDR3 coding sequence is TGTGCCAGCAGTTTAAGGGGGCTCGGCTATGGCTACACCTTC. The chain uses TRBV27 and TRBJ1-2, with 7 bases aligning to TRBD1. After removal of 2 bases from V and 4 bases from J, the junction contained 4 bases not matched to a gene. The CDR3 is made up of 14 amino acids. From germline, CDR1 is MNHEY and CDR2 SMNVEV (reference sequence).

Concerning this clone: The junction departs from germline at one end; a sequencing error may be responsible. The chain employs TRBV7-8 and TRBJ2-4; D perhaps matches TRBD2 (5 bases). Germline-derived CDR1 and CDR2 are SGHVS and FQNEAQ. CDR3 size: 17 residues. CDR3 coding DNA: TGTGCCAGCAGCTTAGAGGAGGCTTTGGAGGCCAAAAACACTCAGTACTTC. Translation: CASSLEEALEAKNTQYF.